These T cell receptor beta chains were read from a single sample in a study of T-cell memory formation after mild COVID-19. MiXCR was run by TCRdb on the 5' RACE reads, yielding one entry per CDR3 protein. The sample contains about 560,000 distinct CDR3 sequences, less than 25% of which appear only once. The sequencing sample was made of PBMCs or a T cell subset sorted from them (not recorded which). The origin of the receptors is an adult woman who had mild COVID-19 (a few samples of this study predate the infection). Cell type and time point are not known. CDR3s include the opening cysteine and the closing phenylalanine or tryptophan. The order of the fields is J gene, V gene, D gene, clone size, CDR3 protein, CDR3 DNA. The D gene is left open where the match is weak. Rows may omit the clone size; those that give it use once, few, many or a size class.

>TRBJ2-1|TRBV4-2|TRBD2|few
CASSQGREGPYNEQFF
TGTGCCAGCAGTCAAGGGAGGGAGGGCCCCTACAATGAGCAGTTCTTC
>TRBJ2-4|TRBV20-1|.|.
CSARDSSGIRGNIQYF
TGCAGTGCTAGAGATTCATCAGGGATCCGAGGAAACATTCAGTACTTC
>TRBJ2-7|TRBV5-1|TRBD1|many
CASSWTGVLEQYF
TGCGCCAGCAGCTGGACAGGGGTACTCGAGCAGTACTTC
>TRBJ2-3|TRBV5-1|TRBD1|many
CASSLGQGTIGTQYF
TGCGCCAGCAGCTTGGGACAGGGTACGATCGGTACGCAGTATTTT
>TRBJ2-4|TRBV5-1|.|.
CANPLVDYIQYF
TGCGCCAACCCCTTGGTAGACTACATTCAGTACTTC
>TRBJ1-5|TRBV7-6|.|.
CASSLEVGSNQPQHF
TGTGCCAGCAGCTTAGAGGTCGGCAGCAATCAGCCCCAGCATTTT
>TRBJ2-1|TRBV7-2|.|.
CASSSTPSVGQFF
TGTGCCAGCAGCTCCACCCCATCGGTTGGGCAGTTCTTC
>TRBJ1-2|TRBV28|.|many
CASSEEGWDYGYTF
TGTGCCAGCAGTGAAGAAGGGTGGGACTATGGCTACACCTTC
>TRBJ2-6|TRBV30|TRBD2|.
CAWSVAGVGNVLTF
TGTGCCTGGAGTGTTGCGGGGGTCGGCAACGTCCTGACTTTC
>TRBJ1-1|TRBV30|.|.
CAWSRQGNTEAFF
TGTGCCTGGAGTCGTCAGGGGAACACTGAAGCTTTCTTT
>TRBJ1-2|TRBV30|TRBD1|.
CAWREPGQAYYGYTF
TGTGCCTGGAGAGAACCGGGACAGGCATACTATGGCTACACCTTC
>TRBJ1-2|TRBV7-9|TRBD1|few
CASSPRDRANYGYTF
TGTGCCAGCAGCCCCCGGGACAGGGCTAACTATGGCTACACCTTC
>TRBJ2-1|TRBV5-1|.|.
CASSLTSALAINEQFF
TGCGCCAGCAGCTTGACTTCGGCTCTGGCGATTAATGAGCAGTTCTTC
>TRBJ2-2|TRBV6-5|.|few
CASGSGIWAGELFF
TGTGCCAGCGGCTCAGGGATATGGGCCGGGGAGCTGTTTTTT
>TRBJ2-5|TRBV15|TRBD2|.
CATSREWLAEETQYF
TGTGCCACCAGCAGAGAGTGGCTAGCGGAAGAGACCCAGTACTTC
>TRBJ1-2|TRBV6-5|.|.
CASRRTGGNSGYTF
TGTGCCAGCAGAAGAACCGGGGGCAACTCTGGCTACACCTTC
>TRBJ2-1|TRBV7-6|TRBD2|.
CASSLKLASGGHEQFF
TGTGCCAGCAGCTTAAAGTTGGCTAGCGGGGGACATGAGCAGTTCTTC
>TRBJ2-1|TRBV5-1|TRBD2|.
CASSLDGGAVNEQFF
TGCGCCAGCAGCTTGGACGGGGGGGCCGTCAATGAGCAGTTCTTC
>TRBJ2-7|TRBV7-2|.|.
CASSLGQHYLYEQYF
TGTGCCAGCAGCTTAGGACAGCATTATCTTTACGAGCAGTACTTC
>TRBJ2-1|TRBV6-5|TRBD2|few
CASSYLGLAGGEYNEQFF
TGTGCCAGCAGTTACTTAGGACTAGCGGGGGGAGAGTACAATGAGCAGTTCTTC
>TRBJ2-1|TRBV19|TRBD2|.
CASGTSGKGNEQFF
TGTGCCAGTGGGACTAGCGGGAAGGGTAATGAGCAGTTCTTC
>TRBJ2-3|TRBV6-5|.|few
CASRLGPTDTQYF
TGTGCCAGCAGACTAGGGCCCACAGATACGCAGTATTTT
>TRBJ2-2|TRBV7-2|TRBD2|few
CASSLGTRPTGELFF
TGTGCCAGCAGCTTGGGGACTAGGCCCACCGGGGAGCTGTTTTTT
>TRBJ2-1|TRBV7-9|TRBD2|few
CASSLALGLAGGSEQFF
TGTGCCAGCAGCTTAGCGCTTGGACTAGCGGGAGGAAGTGAGCAGTTCTTC
>TRBJ2-7|TRBV20-1|TRBD2|.
CSARVPGTSWYEQYF
TGCAGTGCTAGAGTTCCCGGGACTAGCTGGTACGAGCAGTACTTC
>TRBJ2-2|TRBV7-3|TRBD2|.
CASSLLRLAVNTGELFF
TGTGCCAGCAGCTTACTAAGACTAGCGGTGAACACCGGGGAGCTGTTTTTT
>TRBJ2-3|TRBV7-9|.|.
CASSLAMALISTDTQYF
TGTGCCAGCAGCTTAGCGATGGCTTTGATTAGCACAGATACGCAGTATTTT
>TRBJ2-3|TRBV24-1|.|few
CATSDPGTSFTDTQYF
TGTGCCACCAGTGACCCTGGGACTTCTTTCACAGATACGCAGTATTTT
>TRBJ1-1|TRBV4-2|.|.
CASSLVTENTEAFF
TGTGCCAGCAGCCTAGTTACAGAGAACACTGAAGCTTTCTTT
>TRBJ1-5|TRBV7-6|.|.
CASSLGGLDQPQHF
TGTGCCAGCAGCTTAGGGGGTCTTGATCAGCCCCAGCATTTT
>TRBJ1-5|TRBV12-3/TRBV12-4|.|few
CASSGDRRNQPQHF
TGTGCCAGCTCTGGAGACAGAAGGAATCAGCCCCAGCATTTT
>TRBJ2-3|TRBV9|.|.
CASSVEGHRTDTQYF
TGTGCCAGCAGCGTAGAGGGACACCGCACAGATACGCAGTATTTT
>TRBJ2-7|TRBV10-3|.|.
CAISEYKGYEQYF
TGTGCCATCAGTGAATACAAGGGCTACGAGCAGTACTTC
>TRBJ2-7|TRBV5-6|TRBD1|few
CASRGQFNEQYF
TGTGCCAGCAGGGGACAGTTCAACGAGCAGTACTTC
>TRBJ1-2|TRBV27|TRBD1|few
CASSSDRGLYGYTF
TGTGCCAGCAGCAGCGACAGGGGGCTATATGGCTACACCTTC
>TRBJ1-1|TRBV5-1|.|.
CASSLYAGLDTEAFF
TGCGCCAGCAGCTTGTACGCGGGGCTGGACACTGAAGCTTTCTTT
>TRBJ2-1|TRBV5-1|TRBD2|.
CASSGGTSGNLGEQFF
TGCGCCAGCAGCGGAGGGACTAGCGGGAACCTTGGTGAGCAGTTCTTC
>TRBJ2-2|TRBV7-9|TRBD1|.
CASRTTGDTGELFF
TGTGCCAGCAGGACGACAGGGGACACCGGGGAGCTGTTTTTT
>TRBJ2-7|TRBV7-9|.|few
CASSPNPRENYEQYF
TGTGCCAGCAGCCCCAACCCCCGGGAGAACTACGAGCAGTACTTC
>TRBJ2-2|TRBV11-2|.|.
CASSLASRNTGELFF
TGTGCCAGCAGTCTAGCTTCGAGGAACACCGGGGAGCTGTTTTTT
>TRBJ2-1|TRBV30|.|.
CAWSVGIGIEQFF
TGTGCCTGGAGTGTTGGTATAGGTATTGAGCAGTTCTTC
>TRBJ1-5|TRBV27|TRBD1|.
CASSLQDPGQGFGQPQHF
TGTGCCAGCAGTTTACAGGATCCGGGACAGGGGTTTGGCCAGCCCCAGCATTTT
>TRBJ2-5|TRBV29-1|TRBD2|few
CSVDPPWGGETQYF
TGCAGCGTTGATCCACCGTGGGGGGGAGAGACCCAGTACTTC
>TRBJ1-2|TRBV28|.|.
CASRMGSSLGYTF
TGTGCCAGCAGGATGGGGAGTTCTCTTGGCTACACCTTC